This T cell receptor beta chain stems from a study of follicular helper T cells after annual influenza vaccination. Study-wide context: For some subjects, blood spans the 2013-2014, 2014-2015 and 2015-2016 annual vaccinations. Whole-study findings and limits: Most later recoveries of Day 7 ICOS+CD38+ clones were ICOS-CD38- cTfh. Each annual vaccination recalled recurring oligoclonal ICOS+CD38+ cTfh clonotypes.

This table comes from immunoSEQ multiplex PCR, and its TCRdb copy is limited to in-frame clones, with some not included. The sample consists of thousands of clones, over 75% of them appearing once. The sample's time point: 2015-2016 season, 7 days after influenza vaccination. The CDR3 is 13 residues long. Germline values: CDR1 SQVTM, CDR2 ANQGSEA. Trimming stripped 6 bases from V and 2 bases from J, with 14 bases between. Note on this clone: The antigen is not known.

The sample here was CXCR5- memory CD4+ T cells sorted from blood, taken 7 days after influenza vaccination. V gene TRBV29-1 combines with J gene TRBJ2-7; tentative D call: TRBD1 (6 bases). The clonotype comes from an adult who received the influenza vaccine. The CDR3 here is CSVSGAAAYEQYF. Here the CDR3 DNA reads TGCAGCGTGTCAGGGGCAGCAGCCTACGAGCAGTACTTC.